This is a list of T cell receptor beta chains from one sample in a study of human thymus T cells. Profiled with immunoSEQ multiplex PCR; TCRdb holds only in-frame clones, not every one. This table holds some 120,000 clones, about 95% found once. Specimen: thymus tissue. The receptor source for this set is a boy in the first two years of life with a congenital heart defect but otherwise immunologically healthy. CDR3s include the opening cysteine and the closing phenylalanine or tryptophan. The order of the fields is V gene, clone size, D gene, J gene, CDR3 protein, CDR3 DNA. D genes are given only for firm matches. The listing skips clone size in some rows; elsewhere it reads once, few, many or a size class.

TRBV11-2	.	.	TRBJ1-6	CASSFPNSPLHF	TGTGCCAGCAGCTTCCCGAATTCACCCCTCCACTTT
TRBV4-3	.	TRBD2	TRBJ2-5	CASSQVAGGPAETQYF	TGCGCCAGCAGCCAAGTTGCGGGGGGGCCGGCGGAGACCCAGTACTTC
TRBV4-1	.	.	TRBJ2-3	CASRAGSETDTQYF	TGCGCCAGCAGGGCAGGGAGCGAAACAGATACGCAGTATTTT
TRBV10-3	.	.	TRBJ2-7	CAISVAGDTYEQYF	TGTGCCATCAGTGTCGCGGGGGACACCTACGAGCAGTACTTC
TRBV19	.	TRBD1	TRBJ1-5	CASSMGQGDQPQHF	TGTGCCAGTAGTATGGGACAGGGGGATCAGCCCCAGCATTTT
TRBV12-5	.	TRBD2	TRBJ2-7	CASGVSGGADEQYF	TGTGCTAGTGGTGTTAGCGGGGGGGCCGACGAGCAGTACTTC
TRBV2	.	TRBD2	TRBJ2-7	CASSTRTSGTSYEQYF	TGTGCCAGCAGTACCCGGACTAGCGGTACCTCCTACGAGCAGTACTTC
TRBV5-1	.	.	TRBJ1-4	CASSEAPLTNEKLFF	TGCGCCAGCAGCGAAGCCCCTCTAACTAATGAAAAACTGTTTTTT
TRBV14	.	TRBD2	TRBJ2-3	CASSQDKKRGARDTQYF	TGTGCCAGCAGCCAAGATAAGAAGCGGGGGGCCCGGGATACGCAGTATTTT
TRBV27	.	TRBD1	TRBJ1-1	CASSLSVGTGDAERDEAFF	TGTGCCAGCAGTTTATCCGTAGGGACAGGGGACGCGGAGAGGGATGAAGCTTTCTTT
TRBV4-3	once	TRBD1	TRBJ1-2	CASSPEGRGQGGYTF	TGCGCCAGCAGCCCTGAGGGCAGGGGGCAGGGAGGCTACACCTTC
TRBV5-1	.	.	TRBJ2-2	CASSSGQRSNTGELFF	TGCGCCAGCAGCTCCGGACAGAGATCGAACACCGGGGAGCTGTTTTTT
TRBV11-3	.	.	TRBJ1-6	CASSLDGPLHF	TGTGCCAGCAGCTTAGACGGACCCCTCCACTTT
TRBV7-2	.	.	TRBJ2-5	CASSLYPSGETQYF	TGTGCCAGCAGCCTTTACCCCAGCGGAGAGACCCAGTACTTC
TRBV11-2	.	TRBD1	TRBJ2-2	CASSLGEGGLNTGELFF	TGTGCCAGCAGCTTAGGTGAAGGGGGCCTGAACACCGGGGAGCTGTTTTTT
TRBV5-1	.	TRBD2	TRBJ2-1	CASSRATSGGANEQFF	TGCGCCAGCAGCCGGGCGACTAGCGGGGGGGCGAATGAGCAGTTCTTC
TRBV28	.	.	TRBJ2-2	CASSLFLTGDYQGELFF	TGTGCCAGCAGTTTGTTTTTGACGGGGGATTACCAGGGGGAGCTGTTTTTT
TRBV9	.	.	TRBJ1-2	CASSVEGRAGGGVNYGYTF	TGTGCCAGCAGCGTGGAGGGTCGGGCCGGAGGGGGGGTAAACTATGGCTACACCTTC
TRBV10-2	.	.	TRBJ1-5	CASSSRNQPQHF	TGCGCCAGCAGCAGCCGCAATCAGCCCCAGCATTTT
TRBV25-1	.	.	TRBJ2-2	CASSELKGVDGNTGELFF	TGTGCCAGCAGTGAATTAAAAGGGGTGGACGGGAACACCGGGGAGCTGTTTTTT
TRBV10-3	.	.	TRBJ2-1	CASTDRDDSYNEQFF	TGTGCCTCCACCGACCGGGACGACTCCTACAATGAGCAGTTCTTC
TRBV14	.	.	TRBJ1-2	CASSQTEAINDGYTF	TGTGCCAGCAGCCAAACGGAGGCCATAAACGATGGCTACACCTTC
TRBV28	.	.	TRBJ1-6	CASSFPSPALSYNSPLHF	TGTGCCAGCAGTTTCCCCAGCCCTGCGTTATCCTATAATTCACCCCTCCACTTT
TRBV5-8	.	TRBD2	TRBJ2-2	CASSLEEKRGGSHTGELFF	TGTGCCAGCAGCTTGGAAGAAAAGCGGGGGGGTTCCCACACCGGGGAGCTGTTTTTT